Sequencing of this TCR beta chain was carried out in a study of T cells after yellow fever vaccination. CDR3 length: 13 amino acids. V lost 7 bases, J lost 2 bases, and 11 bases lay in between. Germline CDR1 SNHLY, CDR2 FYNNEI. TCRdb redid the calling of the 5' RACE reads with MiXCR, one entry per CDR3 protein. The data hold 340,000 or so distinct CDR3 sequences, with approximately 12% observed a single time. The chain is built from TRBV2 and TRBJ2-5; the D gene is possibly TRBD2 (5 bases). The sequence was collected from a man aged 18 to 35 who received the YFV17D yellow fever vaccine. The source material was CD4+ T cells sorted from PBMCs, sampled 15 days after the yellow fever booster vaccination. The CDR3 region has the DNA TGTGCCAGCAATCGACGGGGACAAGAGACCCAGTACTTC. Residues: CASNRRGQETQYF.